Following are 2 T cell receptor beta chains from one sample sequenced in a study of blood T cell repertoires in COVID-19. The table came from immunoSEQ multiplex PCR; TCRdb's copy has only in-frame clones and leaves some out. The table includes under 60,000 clones, approximately 82% detected once. The sequenced sample consisted of peripheral blood. These receptor sequences come from a human donor in a cohort sampled during active COVID-19.

This chain joins TRBV28 and TRBJ1-2, with D possibly TRBD1 on 5 matching bases. The germline CDR1 and CDR2 sequences are MDHEN and SYDVKM. CDR3 length: 15 residues. Trimming took 7 bases from V and 1 from J, leaving 16 bases between them. The CDR3 protein is CASMTAAFINYGYTF. For the CDR3, the DNA is TGTGCCAGCATGACAGCCGCCTTTATTAACTATGGCTACACCTTC.

The rearrangement joins TRBV28 to TRBJ2-5; 13 bases align to TRBD2. The V segment lost 6 bases and the J segment 7 bases; nucleotides outside the gene matches: 14. The germline V gene encodes CDR1 MDHEN and CDR2 SYDVKM. The CDR3 runs 17 residues. The CDR3 here is CASSQTGTSGTRRTQYF. The CDR3 DNA reads as TGTGCCAGCAGCCAAACCGGGACTAGCGGGACTCGACGGACCCAGTACTTC.